One and the same sample provided the 16 T cell receptor beta chains below, sequenced in a study of cytomegalovirus exposure and HLA in healthy donors. It was with 60 Vbeta and 13 Jbeta primers that the PCR ran. Profiled with immunoSEQ multiplex PCR; TCRdb holds only in-frame clones, not every one. The sample comprises 130,000 or so clones, 81% of which are singletons, and about 2% rests with the top ten. Sequencing used PBMCs. The source of these receptors is a man aged 18 to 30 in good health and CMV-seronegative.

CDR3 region: CASSPFGGPGEQYF. Written as DNA, the CDR3 is TGTGCCAGCAGCCCCTTCGGGGGGCCAGGTGAGCAGTACTTC. The rearrangement uses TRBV7-6 and TRBJ2-5; possibly TRBD2 for D (7 bases). The germline V gene encodes CDR1 SGHVS and CDR2 FNYEAQ. The CDR3 contains 14 residues. V lost 5 bases to trimming and J lost 11 bases, with 21 bases between them.

The rearrangement joins TRBV7-9 to TRBJ2-7; TRBD1 agrees at 7 bases. CDR1 is SEHNR and CDR2 is FQNEAQ in the germline V gene (reference sequence). The CDR3 totals 16 residues. V dropped 4 bases and J dropped 3; count of bases not matched to a gene: 12. CDR3 amino acids: CASSSTVTGFDYEQYF. DNA for the CDR3: TGTGCCAGCAGCTCCACCGTGACAGGGTTCGACTACGAGCAGTACTTC.

The chain joins TRBV4-3 to TRBJ1-3, with 10 bases matching TRBD1. Germline V gene sequence: CDR1 LGHNA, CDR2 YSLEER. Trimming removed 1 base from V and 2 bases from J; junction bases left unmatched: 5. The CDR3 totals 17 residues. The CDR3 coding sequence is TGCGCCAGCAGCCAAGCCCCGACAGGGGGCACTGGAAACACCATATATTTT. Its translation: CASSQAPTGGTGNTIYF.

The chain uses TRBV5-1 and TRBJ2-2, with 9 positions matching TRBD2. Germline V CDR1 and CDR2: SGHRS, YFSETQ. Trimming cost V 7 bases and J 3 bases; bases outside gene matches: 13. The CDR3 has 17 amino acids. The CDR3 here is CASSPQKTSGHTGELFF. In DNA, the CDR3 is TGCGCCAGCTCTCCACAAAAGACTAGCGGCCACACCGGGGAGCTGTTTTTT.

The table lists this clone with a few counts. This chain connects TRBV5-1 to TRBJ2-7; 9 bases are a match to TRBD1. Germline assignment: CDR1 SGHRS and CDR2 YFSETQ. After removal of 0 bases from V and 5 bases from J, the junction contained 3 bases not matched to a gene. The CDR3 length is 14 residues. The CDR3 sequence: CASSLGQGGHEQYF. Here the CDR3 DNA reads TGCGCCAGCAGCTTGGGACAGGGGGGCCACGAGCAGTACTTC. Drawing the rest from reference TRBV5-1 and TRBJ2-7, the complete variable domain is KAGVTQTPRYLIKTRGQQVTLSCSPISGHRSVSWYQQTPGQGLQFLFEYFSETQRNKGNFPGRFSGRQFSNSRSEMNVSTLELGDSALYLCASSLGQGGHEQYFGPGTRLTVT.

The DNA of the CDR3 is TGTGCCAGCAGTCGACAGGGTGGCGAGCAGTACTTC. This codes for CASSRQGGEQYF. V usage is TRBV6-5 and J usage is TRBJ2-7; 7 bases align to TRBD1. The V gene's germline CDR1 is MNHEY and CDR2 SVGAGI. The CDR3 consists of 12 residues. The V segment lost 5 bases and the J segment 6 bases; nucleotides outside the gene matches: 4.

V is TRBV7-6 and J is TRBJ2-1; 10 nucleotides line up with TRBD2. This CDR3 spans 16 amino acids. The V gene end was trimmed by 5 bases and the J gene end by 4 bases; junction bases not matched to a gene: 8. CDR1 and CDR2 (germline): SGHVS, FNYEAQ. For the CDR3, the DNA is TGTGCCAGCAGCCCCAGCGGGGGGGCACGGTACAATGAGCAGTTCTTC. Translation gives CASSPSGGARYNEQFF.

The rearrangement uses TRBV4-1 and TRBJ2-7; TRBD1 matches at 8 bases. The germline gives CDR1 MGHRA, CDR2 YSYEKL. V shed 0 bases and J 4 bases; nucleotides not matched to a gene: 5. CDR3 length: 15 residues. The DNA for the CDR3 is TGCGCCAGCAGCCAAGATCCAGGGGGCGGGTACGAGCAGTACTTC. Amino acids: CASSQDPGGGYEQYF.

The rearrangement joins TRBV5-4 to TRBJ2-5; maybe TRBD2 (7 bases). This CDR3 has 14 residues. The ends were cut back, 2 bases at V and 5 bases at J, with 13 bases in the middle. Germline CDR1 is SGHNT and CDR2 is YYREEE (reference sequence). CDR3 loop: CASSFGGGKETQYF. DNA of the CDR3: TGTGCCAGCAGCTTTGGGGGGGGCAAGGAGACCCAGTACTTC.

The chain joins TRBV19 to TRBJ2-3; TRBD2 matches 8 bases. The J segment lost 1 base and the V segment lost 6 bases, leaving 3 bases of the junction unmatched. This CDR3 is built from 14 residues. The germline gives CDR1 LNHDA, CDR2 SQIVND (reference sequence). The CDR3: CASRERGRTDTQYF. The CDR3 region has the DNA TGTGCCAGTAGAGAGCGGGGGCGCACAGATACGCAGTATTTT.

Remarks on this clone: Relative to the germline gene, one junction end is altered; a read error may explain this. The V call is TRBV7-9, the J call TRBJ1-6; D may be TRBD1 (6 bases). Per the germline V gene, CDR1 is SEHNR and CDR2 is FQNEAQ (reference sequence). The CDR3 sequence is 15 residues long. CDR3 nucleotide sequence: TGTTCCAGCAGCTTGCAAATACAGGGTGACTCACCCCTCCACTTT. Translated: CSSSLQIQGDSPLHF.

This chain links TRBV4-2 with TRBJ2-3; TRBD2 agrees at 10 bases. Looked up from germline, CDR1 is LGHNA and CDR2 is YNFKEQ. This CDR3 spans 14 amino acids. The V and J ends lost 11 bases and 5 bases, in that order; junction bases with no gene match: 10. The CDR3 region is CASGTSGVRDTQYF. The CDR3, as DNA: TGTGCCTCAGGCACTAGCGGGGTAAGAGATACGCAGTATTTT.

The V call is TRBV7-9, the J call TRBJ2-5; 12 nucleotides line up with TRBD2. The V segment lost 1 base and the J segment 4 bases; nucleotides outside the gene matches: 4. This CDR3 has 16 residues. Germline CDR1 reads SEHNR; CDR2 reads FQNEAQ (reference sequence). DNA for the CDR3: TGTGCCAGCAGCTTAGGACTAGCGGGGGTAGGAGAGACCCAGTACTTC. Protein product: CASSLGLAGVGETQYF.

In this sample, this clone turned up once. The V and J genes are TRBV6-1 and TRBJ1-3; D gene unclear. This CDR3 is 15 amino acids long. Germline V CDR1 and CDR2: MNHNS, SASEGT. V gave up 3 bases and J gave up 0 bases, with 9 bases separating them. The CDR3 region is CASSEVGSSGNTIYF. The CDR3 nucleotides read TGTGCCAGCAGTGAGGTCGGGAGCTCTGGAAACACCATATATTTT.

This clone was detected only once. This CDR3 is CASSRDRAGYGYTF. The CDR3 bases are TGTGCCAGCAGCCGAGACAGGGCGGGCTATGGCTACACCTTC. This chain uses TRBV7-9 with TRBJ1-2, with 7 bases that match TRBD1. Germline V gives CDR1 SEHNR, CDR2 FQNEAQ (reference sequence). The CDR3 sequence is 14 residues long. Trimming at V came to 5 bases and at J to 4 bases, leaving 7 bases not matched to a gene.

V and J are TRBV19 and TRBJ1-5; 7 positions agree with TRBD1. Unmatched junction bases numbered 9, after V lost 6 bases and J lost 1 base. The germline V gene has CDR1 LNHDA and CDR2 SQIVND (reference sequence). This CDR3 comprises 16 residues. The CDR3: CASSRTGAGSNQPQHF. CDR3 nucleotide sequence: TGTGCCAGTAGCCGAACAGGGGCAGGGAGCAATCAGCCCCAGCATTTT. The full variable domain, its missing parts supplied by reference TRBV19 and TRBJ1-5, is DGGITQSPKYLFRKEGQNVTLSCEQNLNHDAMYWYRQDPGQGLRLIYYSQIVNDFQKGDIAEGYSVSREKKESFPLTVTSAQKNPTAFYLCASSRTGAGSNQPQHFGDGTRLSIL.